This T cell receptor (beta chain) was sequenced in a study of blood T cell repertoires in COVID-19 (dated by TCRdb to about 2020). General notes on the study: Samples from collaborators originated in the United States, Italy and Spain and spanned both the acute and convalescent phases of COVID-19. Samples were obtained from the ongoing ImmuneRACE study (first 160 participants) and from about 1,300 subjects provided by 6 global collaborators. Where available, HLA class I and class II types were obtained from metadata supplied by the sample provider rather than from assay-based typing. The dataset comprised deeply sampled blood TCRbeta repertoires from subjects exposed to, actively infected with, or recovered from COVID-19. The repertoires were made available in a free public database intended to serve as a resource for research on the immune response to SARS-CoV-2. Nearly every sample came with metadata listing a de-identified subject ID, COVID-19 status, age in years and sex. The material from the prospective study consisted of cDNA or gDNA derived from T cells, B-cell-depleted T cells, or PBMCs.

In this sample, this clone turned up once. Its antigen specificity is not known. Base qualities are not provided; no much larger clone lies one nucleotide away. In the germline V gene, CDR1 corresponds to SGDLS and CDR2 to YYNGEE. The CDR3 runs 13 residues from the cysteine to the phenylalanine. The read is trimmed to its CDR3 DNA, 39 bases read in frame from base 1. V drops 1 base and J drops 4 bases, leaving 8 bases in between. Broad study findings and their caveats: The amount of clinical and demographic metadata varied by source and participant and was provided uncurated.

Each collaborating institution followed its own protocols to collect whole blood in K2EDTA tubes. Collaborator samples were shipped for TCRbeta analysis as frozen whole blood, isolated PBMCs, or DNA extracted from either sample type. TCRbeta CDR3 regions were amplified from genomic DNA using the immunoSEQ Assay, a bias-controlled multiplex PCR. On the authors' methods: Nucleated cell counts per sample were estimated from amplification of reference gene primers within the assay. To quantify the absolute abundance of each unique TCRbeta CDR3 rearrangement, sequence reads were collapsed and filtered. For each sample, productive Simpson clonality was calculated as the square root of Simpson's diversity index across productive rearrangements. Not all clones reach the TCRdb copy of this immuneACCESS table, which keeps in-frame sequences only. Checked studies attribute under half of the gap to unresolved V genes and leave the rest unexplained. That table gives V, J and clone size, and the DNA gave D and trimming. Across this sample there are around 200,000 clones, with approximately 81% seen only once. In total, the top ten clones hold around 5.2% of the sample.

Sequences were obtained from peripheral blood. The receptor was derived from a woman older than 75 with acute or convalescent COVID-19. Recombination linked TRBV9 to TRBJ1-1; a confident D gene designation cannot be given. The nucleotides are TGTGCCAGCAGCGTAAGGCCGGGCACTGAAGCTTTCTTT. Its coded protein is CASSVRPGTEAFF.